One sample yielded the 13 T cell receptor beta chains listed below, sequenced in a study of T-cell reconstitution after alpha-beta-depleted transplantation in children. Unique molecular identifiers were used to barcode this TCRbeta library. One entry per CDR3 protein, called by TCRdb with MiXCR from the PCR reads. Among about 200,000 distinct CDR3 sequences listed, 5% to 6.5% were seen once. Specimen: PBMCs, collected before TCRalphabeta/CD19-depleted stem cell transplant. The receptors derive from a girl under three years old with combined immunodeficiency, due to receive a stem cell transplant.

The V and J genes are TRBV20-1 and TRBJ1-5; D uncertain. V was cut by 3 bases and J by 5 bases, with 14 bases left in between. Looked up from germline, CDR1 is DFQATT and CDR2 is SNEGSKA (reference sequence). This CDR3 region has 14 residues. CDR3 region: CSASSRLADQPQHF. In DNA form, the CDR3 reads TGCAGTGCTAGCTCGAGGCTGGCTGATCAGCCCCAGCATTTT.

This clonotype occurred many times. This chain links TRBV4-1 with TRBJ1-5, with 11 bases fitting TRBD1. CDR3 length equals 15 residues. J gave up 5 bases and V 4 bases, and 4 bases lay outside the gene matches. Germline V lookup: CDR1 MGHRA, CDR2 YSYEKL. The CDR3 is CASSRGTGGDQPQHF. The CDR3, as DNA: TGCGCCAGCAGCCGCGGGACAGGGGGGGATCAGCCCCAGCATTTT.

This clonotype was detected many times. This rearrangement joins TRBV7-2 to TRBJ2-3; the D gene is possibly TRBD2 (6 bases). Per germline, CDR1 SGHTA and CDR2 FQGNSA. CDR3 length: 17 amino acids. V was shortened by 5 bases and J by 5 bases, with 23 bases between the two germline ends. CDR3 amino acids: CASSPRGLAMGVDTQYF. In nucleotides, the CDR3 is TGTGCCAGCAGCCCAAGAGGCCTAGCGATGGGCGTAGATACGCAGTATTTT.

This clonotype was observed many times. This rearrangement joins TRBV20-1 to TRBJ2-5, with 7 positions matching TRBD2. The length of the CDR3 is 13 residues. Germline assignment: CDR1 DFQATT and CDR2 SNEGSKA (reference sequence). Germline trimming cut 5 bases from V and 4 bases from J; bases unmatched to any gene: 7. Here the CDR3 DNA reads TGCAGTGCTCCGTATTCGGGGGGAGAGACCCAGTACTTC. As protein: CSAPYSGGETQYF.

The chain carries TRBV7-2 and TRBJ1-4; TRBD1 is a possible D gene (5 bases). Trimming shortened V by 4 bases and J by 4 bases, and 13 bases separated the two germline ends. Germline loops: CDR1 SGHTA, CDR2 FQGNSA. The CDR3 loop spans 15 amino acids. The CDR3 loop is CASSSSGLHNEKLFF. The DNA for the CDR3 is TGTGCCAGCAGCTCCTCAGGGCTACATAATGAAAAACTGTTTTTT.

This clonotype was observed many times. The chain joins TRBV4-2 to TRBJ2-1, with TRBD2 matching 11 bases. CDR3 length: 16 amino acids. Germline CDR1 reads LGHNA; CDR2 reads YNFKEQ. Trimming took 1 base from V and 5 from J; bases not matched to a gene: 4. CDR3 sequence: CASSQGPGLADNEQFF. The CDR3 region has the DNA TGTGCCAGCAGCCAAGGGCCGGGACTAGCGGACAATGAGCAGTTCTTC.

At least ten counts were recorded for this clonotype. The chain recombines TRBV7-8 with TRBJ2-3; D is ambiguous. This CDR3 spans 16 amino acids. Germline V lookup: CDR1 SGHVS, CDR2 FQNEAQ. V was clipped by 1 base and J by 2 bases, with 13 bases between them. CDR3 bases: TGTGCCAGCAGCTTAGTCCCCACCCCGGACACAGATACGCAGTATTTT. It specifies CASSLVPTPDTDTQYF. Full variable domain (remainder filled in from reference TRBV7-8 and TRBJ2-3): GAGVSQSPRYKVAKRGQDVALRCDPISGHVSLFWYQQALGQGPEFLTYFQNEAQLDKSGLPSDRFFAERPEGSVSTLKIQRTQQEDSAVYLCASSLVPTPDTDTQYFGPGTRLTVL.

This clonotype has a count of ten or more. The chain recombines TRBV6-2 or TRBV6-3 with TRBJ1-1; D not certain. There are 16 residues in the CDR3. CDR1 and CDR2 (germline): MNHEY, SVGEGT. V lost 6 bases, J lost 1 base, and 18 bases lay in between. CDR3 region: CASSYGTQRRNTEAFF. The CDR3 DNA reads TGTGCCAGCAGCTACGGCACACAGCGGAGGAACACTGAAGCTTTCTTT.

This clonotype occurred many times. V gene TRBV5-1 combines with J gene TRBJ2-1, with D uncertain. The CDR3 contains 12 residues. Germline V lookup: CDR1 SGHRS, CDR2 YFSETQ. With 2 bases removed from V and 9 bases from J, the gap between germline ends came to 9 bases. CDR3 protein: CASSFSEAEQFF. CDR3 coding DNA: TGCGCCAGCAGCTTTTCTGAGGCTGAGCAGTTCTTC.

This clonotype was seen at least ten times. The rearrangement joins TRBV20-1 to TRBJ2-1; possibly TRBD2 for D (6 bases). This CDR3 spans 14 amino acids. Germline V gives CDR1 DFQATT, CDR2 SNEGSKA (reference sequence). Deletions cut 8 bases from V and 0 bases from J, with 14 bases between. The CDR3 DNA is TGCAGTCCGAGGAGGGACTTCTCCTACAATGAGCAGTTCTTC. This translates into CSPRRDFSYNEQFF.

This clonotype was counted ten times or more. The V call is TRBV10-3, the J call TRBJ2-7; 12 nucleotides agree with TRBD1. J gave up 5 bases and V 4 bases, and 18 bases lay outside the gene matches. Germline CDR1 and CDR2: ENHRY and SYGVKD. The CDR3 loop spans 19 amino acids. CDR3 nucleotide sequence: TGTGCCATCAGTGGGTCGGATCTCGGAGCCGGGACAGGGGGCCACGAGCAGTACTTC. Its translation: CAISGSDLGAGTGGHEQYF.

There are many counts of this clonotype. V gene TRBV7-8 combines with J gene TRBJ2-7; D not certain. Germline V CDR1 and CDR2: SGHVS, FQNEAQ. Trimming cost V 1 base and J 2 bases, with 6 bases left between them. CDR3 length equals 13 residues. The chain's CDR3 is CASSLVHPYEQYF. DNA for the CDR3: TGTGCCAGCAGCTTAGTACACCCCTACGAGCAGTACTTC. Based on the CDR3 plus reference TRBV7-8 and TRBJ2-7, the full variable domain is GAGVSQSPRYKVAKRGQDVALRCDPISGHVSLFWYQQALGQGPEFLTYFQNEAQLDKSGLPSDRFFAERPEGSVSTLKIQRTQQEDSAVYLCASSLVHPYEQYFGPGTRLTVT.

This clonotype was counted many times. The gene calls are TRBV3-1 and TRBJ2-1; D is undetermined. Germline V gene lookup returns CDR1 LGHDT and CDR2 YNNKEL (reference sequence). The CDR3 contains 16 residues. V was pared by 2 bases and J by 9 bases, with 20 bases between. The CDR3 protein is CASSQQVGNIPFEQFF. The CDR3 DNA follows: TGTGCCAGCAGCCAACAGGTAGGAAATATCCCATTTGAGCAGTTCTTC.